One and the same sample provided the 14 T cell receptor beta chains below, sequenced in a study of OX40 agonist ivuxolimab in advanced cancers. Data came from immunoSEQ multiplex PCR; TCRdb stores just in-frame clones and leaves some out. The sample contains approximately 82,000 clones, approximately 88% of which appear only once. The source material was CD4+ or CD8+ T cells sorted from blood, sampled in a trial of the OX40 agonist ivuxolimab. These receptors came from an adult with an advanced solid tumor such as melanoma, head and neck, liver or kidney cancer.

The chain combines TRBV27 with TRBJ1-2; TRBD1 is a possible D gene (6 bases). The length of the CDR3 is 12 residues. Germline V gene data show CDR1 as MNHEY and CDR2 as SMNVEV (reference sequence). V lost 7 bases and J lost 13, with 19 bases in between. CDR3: CASTDRRGRFTF. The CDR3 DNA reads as TGTGCCAGCACCGACAGACGGGGGCGATTCACCTTC.

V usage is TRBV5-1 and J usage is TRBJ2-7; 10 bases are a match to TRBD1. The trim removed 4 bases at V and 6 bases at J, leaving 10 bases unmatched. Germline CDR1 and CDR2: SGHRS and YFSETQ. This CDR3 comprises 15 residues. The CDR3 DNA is TGCGCCAGCAGCATCCCGACAGGGGGCGATTCCGAGCAGTACTTC. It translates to CASSIPTGGDSEQYF. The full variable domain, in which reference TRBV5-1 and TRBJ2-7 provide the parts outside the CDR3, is KAGVTQTPRYLIKTRGQQVTLSCSPISGHRSVSWYQQTPGQGLQFLFEYFSETQRNKGNFPGRFSGRQFSNSRSEMNVSTLELGDSALYLCASSIPTGGDSEQYFGPGTRLTVT.

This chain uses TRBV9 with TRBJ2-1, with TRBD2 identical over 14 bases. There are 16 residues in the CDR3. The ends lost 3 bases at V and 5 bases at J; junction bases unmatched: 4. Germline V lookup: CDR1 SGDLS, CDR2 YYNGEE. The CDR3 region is CASSGLAGGDHNEQFF. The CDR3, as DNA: TGTGCCAGCAGCGGACTAGCGGGAGGGGACCACAATGAGCAGTTCTTC.

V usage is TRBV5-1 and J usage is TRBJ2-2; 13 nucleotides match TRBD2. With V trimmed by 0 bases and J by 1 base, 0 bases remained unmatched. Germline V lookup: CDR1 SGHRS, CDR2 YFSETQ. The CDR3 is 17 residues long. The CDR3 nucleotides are TGCGCCAGCAGCTTGGGGACTAGCGGGAGGAACACCGGGGAGCTGTTTTTT. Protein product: CASSLGTSGRNTGELFF.

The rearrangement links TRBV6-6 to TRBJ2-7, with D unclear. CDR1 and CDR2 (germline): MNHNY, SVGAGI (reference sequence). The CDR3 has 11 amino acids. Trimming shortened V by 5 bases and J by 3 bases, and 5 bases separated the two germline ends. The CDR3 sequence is CASSPFYEQYF. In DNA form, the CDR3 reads TGTGCCAGCAGTCCCTTCTACGAGCAGTACTTC.

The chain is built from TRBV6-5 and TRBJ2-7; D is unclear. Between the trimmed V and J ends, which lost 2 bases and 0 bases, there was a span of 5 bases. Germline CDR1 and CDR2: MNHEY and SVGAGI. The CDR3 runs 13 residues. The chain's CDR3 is CASSYVASYEQYF. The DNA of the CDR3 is TGTGCCAGCAGTTACGTCGCCTCCTACGAGCAGTACTTC.

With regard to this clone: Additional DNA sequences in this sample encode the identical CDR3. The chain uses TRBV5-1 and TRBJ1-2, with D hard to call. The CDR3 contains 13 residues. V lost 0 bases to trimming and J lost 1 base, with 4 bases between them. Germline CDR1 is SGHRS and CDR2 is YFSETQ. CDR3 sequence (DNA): TGCGCCAGCAGCTTGGTTAGTAACTATGGCTACACCTTC. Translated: CASSLVSNYGYTF.

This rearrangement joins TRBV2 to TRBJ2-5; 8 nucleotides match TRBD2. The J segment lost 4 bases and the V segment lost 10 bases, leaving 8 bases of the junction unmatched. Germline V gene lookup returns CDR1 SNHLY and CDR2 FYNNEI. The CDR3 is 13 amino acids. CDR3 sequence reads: CATRGGRAETQYF. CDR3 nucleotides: TGTGCCACCCGGGGGGGCCGTGCAGAGACCCAGTACTTC.

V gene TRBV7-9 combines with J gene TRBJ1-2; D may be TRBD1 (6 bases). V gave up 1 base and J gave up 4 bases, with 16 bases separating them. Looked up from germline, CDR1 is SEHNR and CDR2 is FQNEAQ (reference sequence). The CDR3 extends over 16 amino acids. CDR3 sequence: CASSLGSWTVPYGYTF. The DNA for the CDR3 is TGTGCCAGCAGCTTAGGCAGTTGGACAGTACCCTATGGCTACACCTTC.

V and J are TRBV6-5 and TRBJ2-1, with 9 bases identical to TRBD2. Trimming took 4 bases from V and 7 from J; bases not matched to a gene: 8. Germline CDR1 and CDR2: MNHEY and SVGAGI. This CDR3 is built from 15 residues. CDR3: CASSWGLAGRNEQFF. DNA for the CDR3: TGTGCCAGCAGTTGGGGGCTAGCGGGAAGGAATGAGCAGTTCTTC.

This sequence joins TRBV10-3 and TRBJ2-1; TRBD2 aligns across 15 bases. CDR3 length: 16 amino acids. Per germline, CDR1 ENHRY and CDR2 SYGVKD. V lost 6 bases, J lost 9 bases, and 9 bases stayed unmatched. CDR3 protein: CAISSRTSGRAVEQFF. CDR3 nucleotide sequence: TGTGCCATCAGCTCCCGGACTAGCGGGAGGGCCGTTGAGCAGTTCTTC.

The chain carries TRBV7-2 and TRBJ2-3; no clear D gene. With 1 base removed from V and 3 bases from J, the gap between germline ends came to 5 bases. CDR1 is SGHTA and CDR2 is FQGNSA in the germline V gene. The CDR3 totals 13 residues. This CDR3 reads CASSLERTDTQYF. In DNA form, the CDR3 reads TGTGCCAGCAGCTTAGAGAGGACAGATACGCAGTATTTT.

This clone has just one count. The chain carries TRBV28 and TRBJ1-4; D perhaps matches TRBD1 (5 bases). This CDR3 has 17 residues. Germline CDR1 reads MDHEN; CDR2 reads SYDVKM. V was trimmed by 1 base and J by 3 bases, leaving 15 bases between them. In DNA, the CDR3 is TGTGCCAGCAGTTTATTCATGTCGCGGACATCTAATGAAAAACTGTTTTTT. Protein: CASSLFMSRTSNEKLFF. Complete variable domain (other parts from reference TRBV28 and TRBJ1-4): DVKVTQSSRYLVKRTGEKVFLECVQDMDHENMFWYRQDPGLGLRLIYFSYDVKMKEKGDIPEGYSVSREKKERFSLILESASTNQTSMYLCASSLFMSRTSNEKLFFGSGTQLSVL.

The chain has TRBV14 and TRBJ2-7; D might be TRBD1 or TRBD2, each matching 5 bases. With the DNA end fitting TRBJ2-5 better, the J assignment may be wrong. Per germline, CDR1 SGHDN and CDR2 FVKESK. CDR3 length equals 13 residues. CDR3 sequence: CASSRDRMETQYF. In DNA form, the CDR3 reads TGTGCCAGCAGCCGGGACCGCATGGAGACCCAGTACTTC.